What follows describes a single T cell receptor (beta chain). Germline CDR1 is SGHVS and CDR2 is FQNEAQ. The CDR3 loop spans 14 amino acids. The trim removed 5 bases at V and 0 bases at J, leaving 4 bases unmatched. The source of the sample is a study of cytomegalovirus exposure and HLA in healthy donors. Use of 60 Vbeta and 13 Jbeta primers characterized the PCR. Generated by immunoSEQ multiplex PCR, the TCRdb table keeps only in-frame clones and is missing some. This table holds 180,000 or so clones, more than 60% found once. The sequenced material came from PBMCs. The chain couples TRBV7-8 to TRBJ2-7; the match to TRBD1 covers 7 bases. This clonotype originated in a female donor in good health and CMV-seronegative. The CDR3 nucleotides read TGTGCCAGCAGCCCCCGACAGGGCTCCTACGAGCAGTACTTC. The encoded protein is CASSPRQGSYEQYF.